These 27 T cell receptor beta chains originate from one sample sequenced in a study of cytomegalovirus exposure and HLA in healthy donors. The primer mix had 60 Vbeta and 13 Jbeta primers. TCRdb's table, derived via immunoSEQ multiplex PCR, lists solely in-frame clones and lacks some. The table lists around 100,000 clones, with 3.5% to 4.5% in the top ten. The source material was PBMCs. Receptor source: a man in his thirties or forties in good health and CMV-seronegative.

The chain uses TRBV29-1 and TRBJ2-3; 9 nucleotides agree with TRBD1. Germline CDR1 and CDR2: SQVTM and ANQGSEA. This CDR3 has 14 amino acids. V lost 7 bases, J lost 1 base, and 6 bases stayed unmatched. CDR3 region: CSAPDRGGTDTQYF. The CDR3 DNA reads TGCAGCGCACCGGACAGGGGAGGCACAGATACGCAGTATTTT.

This rearrangement joins TRBV2 to TRBJ1-6; D is uncertain. CDR1 and CDR2 (germline): SNHLY, FYNNEI. Trimming pared 3 bases from V and 13 bases from J, leaving 10 bases between. The CDR3 runs to 12 residues. CDR3 in amino acids: CASSDGNQPLHF. The CDR3 DNA is TGTGCCAGCAGTGATGGCAACCAGCCCCTCCACTTT.

J is TRBJ2-5 and V is TRBV28; possible D gene TRBD1, 5 bases. Germline V CDR1 and CDR2: MDHEN, SYDVKM. Trimming removed 6 bases from V and 2 bases from J, with 16 bases in between. The CDR3 totals 15 residues. DNA for the CDR3: TGTGCCAGCAGCCGCCCCTCGACAGTTCAAGAGACCCAGTACTTC. This gives the protein CASSRPSTVQETQYF.

The chain employs TRBV5-1 and TRBJ2-3, with 8 bases matching TRBD2. Germline loops: CDR1 SGHRS, CDR2 YFSETQ. This CDR3 comprises 13 residues. Trimming took 6 bases from V and 4 from J; bases not matched to a gene: 4. This chain's CDR3 is CASTWRGADTQYF. The CDR3, as DNA: TGCGCCAGCACTTGGCGGGGGGCAGATACGCAGTATTTT.

The chain carries TRBV2 and TRBJ1-4; D is ambiguous. The CDR3 length is 14 residues. V lost 4 bases to trimming and J lost 7 bases, with 13 bases between them. CDR1 SNHLY and CDR2 FYNNEI come from the germline V gene. CDR3 loop: CASSVIQSSEKLFF. The CDR3 coding sequence is TGTGCCAGCAGTGTCATACAGAGTAGTGAAAAACTGTTTTTT.

The rearrangement joins TRBV5-4 to TRBJ1-2; 7 nucleotides line up with TRBD1. Germline CDR1 SGHNT, CDR2 YYREEE (reference sequence). J lost 6 bases, V lost 5 bases, and 10 bases had no gene match. The CDR3 is 14 residues long. The CDR3 region is CASSILGGGDGYTF. The CDR3 bases are TGTGCCAGCAGTATCCTTGGAGGGGGCGATGGCTACACCTTC.

This chain links TRBV10-3 with TRBJ1-4; possibly TRBD1 for D (6 bases). V shed 3 bases and J shed 7 bases, with 12 bases lying between them. CDR3 length equals 14 residues. Germline CDR1 reads ENHRY; CDR2 reads SYGVKD. The CDR3 DNA reads TGTGCCATCAGTGACGCGGGGGCGCGTGAAAAACTGTTTTTT. Its protein is CAISDAGAREKLFF.

The chain combines TRBV7-8 with TRBJ2-2; 7 nucleotides agree with TRBD1. The CDR3 extends over 15 amino acids. Germline lookup yields CDR1 SGHVS and CDR2 FQNEAQ. The V gene end was trimmed by 1 base and the J gene end by 7 bases; junction bases not matched to a gene: 6. DNA of the CDR3: TGTGCCAGCAGCTTAGTAGGGACAGTAAACGGGGAGCTGTTTTTT. Amino acids: CASSLVGTVNGELFF. The whole variable domain, remainder taken from reference TRBV7-8 and TRBJ2-2, is GAGVSQSPRYKVAKRGQDVALRCDPISGHVSLFWYQQALGQGPEFLTYFQNEAQLDKSGLPSDRFFAERPEGSVSTLKIQRTQQEDSAVYLCASSLVGTVNGELFFGEGSRLTVL.

The chain couples TRBV4-3 to TRBJ2-4, with TRBD1 matching over 9 bases. CDR3 length equals 15 residues. Trimming took 3 bases from V and 7 from J; bases not matched to a gene: 7. The germline V gene encodes CDR1 LGHNA and CDR2 YSLEER. Written as DNA, the CDR3 is TGCGCCAGCAGCCACACGTTTGGACAGGGGAACATTCAGTACTTC. It specifies CASSHTFGQGNIQYF.

Regarding this clone: At one end, the junction sequence differs from germline, possibly due to a read error. This rearrangement joins TRBV5-1 to TRBJ2-7; TRBD2 is a possible D gene (7 bases). The germline V gene encodes CDR1 SGHRS and CDR2 YFSETQ. CDR3 length: 16 residues. The CDR3 here is CASSPERGGRSYERYF. Here the CDR3 DNA reads TGCGCCAGCAGCCCGGAAAGGGGGGGGAGGTCCTACGAGCGGTACTTC. The full variable domain, in which reference TRBV5-1 and TRBJ2-7 provide the parts outside the CDR3, is KAGVTQTPRYLIKTRGQQVTLSCSPISGHRSVSWYQQTPGQGLQFLFEYFSETQRNKGNFPGRFSGRQFSNSRSEMNVSTLELGDSALYLCASSPERGGRSYERYFGPGTRLTVT.

The chain is built from TRBV19 and TRBJ2-2; 10 nucleotides align to TRBD1. The CDR3 is made up of 16 amino acids. Germline V gene sequence: CDR1 LNHDA, CDR2 SQIVND (reference sequence). The trim removed 8 bases at V and 5 bases at J, leaving 11 bases unmatched. The CDR3 DNA reads TGTGCCAGTGAATCAGTCGGGACAGGGGCTACCGGGGAGCTGTTTTTT. This gives the protein CASESVGTGATGELFF.

V gene TRBV18 combines with J gene TRBJ2-7, with 8 bases fitting TRBD1. Trimming at V came to 4 bases and at J to 4 bases, leaving 6 bases not matched to a gene. From germline, CDR1 is KGHSH and CDR2 LQKENI. The CDR3 consists of 14 residues. The DNA for the CDR3 is TGTGCCAGCTCACGGGACAGGACGGGGTACGAGCAGTACTTC. As protein: CASSRDRTGYEQYF.

This chain uses TRBV5-1 with TRBJ1-4, with D possibly TRBD1 on 5 matching bases. The ends were cut back, 2 bases at V and 9 bases at J, with 11 bases in the middle. The CDR3 sequence is 13 residues long. Germline lookup yields CDR1 SGHRS and CDR2 YFSETQ. CDR3 in amino acids: CASSFDSSQKLFF. CDR3 bases: TGCGCCAGCAGCTTCGACAGCTCCCAAAAACTGTTTTTT.

The rearrangement joins TRBV30 to TRBJ1-6; D is unclear. Germline V gene lookup returns CDR1 GTSNPN and CDR2 SVGIG (reference sequence). This CDR3 contains 14 residues. Between the trimmed V and J ends, which lost 3 bases and 7 bases, there was a span of 13 bases. The CDR3 bases are TGTGCCTGGAGGGGTCTTGGGCCAAATTCACCCCTCCACTTT. The encoded protein is CAWRGLGPNSPLHF.

The chain joins TRBV5-4 to TRBJ2-7; a possible D gene is TRBD2 (5 bases). Trimming removed 2 bases from V and 3 bases from J, with 12 bases in between. Germline CDR1 SGHNT, CDR2 YYREEE (reference sequence). CDR3 length: 14 residues. The CDR3 nucleotides read TGTGCCAGCAGCTTAAAAGCGGCTAACTACGAGCAGTACTTC. It specifies CASSLKAANYEQYF.

The chain combines TRBV7-2 with TRBJ1-6; TRBD1 aligns across 7 bases. The CDR3 is 13 amino acids. CDR1 is SGHTA, CDR2 FQGNSA, per germline. J was trimmed by 7 bases and V by 5 bases; bases with no gene match: 2. CDR3 amino acids: CASSRDSNSPLHF. The CDR3 DNA sequence: TGTGCCAGCAGCCGGGACAGCAATTCACCCCTCCACTTT.

V usage is TRBV10-3 and J usage is TRBJ2-6; D is undetermined. Trimming stripped 6 bases from V and 2 bases from J, with 17 bases between. The CDR3 runs to 17 residues. Germline assignment: CDR1 ENHRY and CDR2 SYGVKD. The CDR3 DNA is TGTGCCATCAGCCCGCATATTGGTACGGCTGGGGCCAACGTCCTGACTTTC. It is translated as CAISPHIGTAGANVLTF.

The chain joins TRBV28 to TRBJ2-1; tentatively, D is TRBD2 (6 bases). Looked up from germline, CDR1 is MDHEN and CDR2 is SYDVKM. The CDR3 runs 14 residues. Trimming took off 7 bases at V and 4 bases at J, with 14 bases between the two ends. CDR3 DNA: TGTGCCAGCACCCTGGTAGGGACTTACAATGAGCAGTTCTTC. Translated: CASTLVGTYNEQFF.

V usage is TRBV7-9 and J usage is TRBJ1-2; 9 bases map to TRBD1. Germline V gene data show CDR1 as SEHNR and CDR2 as FQNEAQ (reference sequence). CDR3 length: 14 residues. The junction had 12 bases not matched to a gene; V was cut back by 8 bases and J by 8 bases. The CDR3 DNA reads TGTGCCAGCGCACAGGGGGCCCTCCCCCCCGGCTACACCTTC. Protein: CASAQGALPPGYTF.

V is TRBV5-1 and J is TRBJ2-1; 10 positions agree with TRBD2. Per germline, CDR1 SGHRS and CDR2 YFSETQ. The J segment lost 7 bases and the V segment lost 4 bases, leaving 11 bases of the junction unmatched. The CDR3 is 16 amino acids. The DNA of the CDR3 is TGCGCCAGCAGCCGGGATCTAGCGGGGGCGGAGAATGAGCAGTTCTTC. This gives the protein CASSRDLAGAENEQFF.

The chain carries TRBV7-6 and TRBJ2-2; 12 nucleotides line up with TRBD2. Germline V lookup: CDR1 SGHVS, CDR2 FNYEAQ. The CDR3 consists of 18 residues. The junction had 9 bases not matched to a gene; V was cut back by 5 bases and J by 2 bases. CDR3 sequence: CASSPRLAGVVNTGELFF. The CDR3 DNA follows: TGTGCCAGCAGCCCAAGACTAGCGGGGGTCGTTAACACCGGGGAGCTGTTTTTT.

The CDR3 DNA reads as TGCGCCAGCAGCCAACCCGACCTTCGGGGGACTTACAATGAGCAGTTCTTC. Its protein product is CASSQPDLRGTYNEQFF. The V gene is TRBV4-1, the J gene TRBJ2-1; a possible D gene is TRBD2 (6 bases). The CDR3 is 17 amino acids. From germline, CDR1 is MGHRA and CDR2 YSYEKL. Trimming took off 2 bases at V and 4 bases at J, with 18 bases between the two ends.

In the case of this clone: The same CDR3 also results from other DNA sequences found in this sample. The rearrangement uses TRBV29-1 and TRBJ1-1; 8 nucleotides align to TRBD1. With V trimmed by 3 bases and J by 2 bases, 2 bases remained unmatched. The CDR3 totals 13 residues. Per the germline V gene, CDR1 is SQVTM and CDR2 is ANQGSEA. CDR3 coding DNA: TGCAGCGTTGAGGGACAGGCTAACACTGAAGCTTTCTTT. Translating gives CSVEGQANTEAFF.

The chain has TRBV27 and TRBJ2-1; the match to TRBD1 covers 8 bases. This CDR3 has 16 amino acids. V lost 2 bases and J lost 0; bases outside the gene matches: 3. CDR1 is MNHEY, CDR2 SMNVEV, per germline (reference sequence). The CDR3 coding sequence is TGTGCCAGCAGTTTAAGCGGACAGGGCTCCTACAATGAGCAGTTCTTC. Translating it yields CASSLSGQGSYNEQFF.

The DNA of the CDR3 is TGTGCCAGCAGCGTACAGGACACCGGGGAGCTGTTTTTT. This codes for CASSVQDTGELFF. The chain couples TRBV7-6 to TRBJ2-2; possible D gene TRBD1, 5 bases. Germline CDR1 and CDR2: SGHVS and FNYEAQ. The V end was cut by 5 bases, the J end by 3 bases, with 7 bases between. The CDR3 has 13 amino acids.

J is TRBJ1-1 and V is TRBV18, with 7 bases lining up with TRBD1. The CDR3 runs 14 residues. CDR1 and CDR2 (germline): KGHSH, LQKENI. The V and J ends lost 4 bases and 4 bases, in that order; junction bases with no gene match: 6. The CDR3 here is CASSRDSGGTEAFF. CDR3 sequence (DNA): TGTGCCAGCTCACGGGACTCAGGGGGCACTGAAGCTTTCTTT.

The chain carries TRBV18 and TRBJ1-4; 7 nucleotides match TRBD1. CDR1 and CDR2 from the germline V gene are KGHSH and LQKENI. The CDR3 spans 14 residues. J gave up 6 bases and V 3 bases, and 4 bases lay outside the gene matches. The CDR3 DNA reads TGTGCCAGCTCACCCGGGCAGGGGGATGAAAAACTGTTTTTT. Protein product: CASSPGQGDEKLFF.